The 2 T cell receptor beta chains below all came from one sample that was sequenced in a study of T cell responses to AZD1222 COVID-19 vaccine. Generated by immunoSEQ multiplex PCR, the TCRdb table keeps only in-frame clones and is missing some. The sample has over 150,000 clones, about nine tenths seen once. The input for sequencing was peripheral blood, taken on day 0 of AZD1222 vaccination. The receptors shown here come from an adult in good health.

The rearrangement joins TRBV10-2 to TRBJ1-2; no clear D. Deletions cut 4 bases from V and 7 bases from J, with 22 bases between. Germline V gene sequence: CDR1 WSHSY, CDR2 SAAADI. This CDR3 comprises 16 residues. This CDR3 reads CASSGPSTGLRGGYTF. As DNA, the CDR3 is TGCGCCAGCAGTGGACCATCTACGGGGTTACGGGGTGGCTACACCTTC.

This clone was seen only a few times. The chain carries TRBV6-5 and TRBJ2-2; D unclear. The V and J ends lost 2 bases and 7 bases respectively, with 5 bases between them. Germline V gene data show CDR1 as MNHEY and CDR2 as SVGAGI. CDR3 length equals 12 residues. Written as DNA, the CDR3 is TGTGCCAGCAGTTACCAAGACGGGGAGCTGTTTTTT. Its protein product is CASSYQDGELFF.